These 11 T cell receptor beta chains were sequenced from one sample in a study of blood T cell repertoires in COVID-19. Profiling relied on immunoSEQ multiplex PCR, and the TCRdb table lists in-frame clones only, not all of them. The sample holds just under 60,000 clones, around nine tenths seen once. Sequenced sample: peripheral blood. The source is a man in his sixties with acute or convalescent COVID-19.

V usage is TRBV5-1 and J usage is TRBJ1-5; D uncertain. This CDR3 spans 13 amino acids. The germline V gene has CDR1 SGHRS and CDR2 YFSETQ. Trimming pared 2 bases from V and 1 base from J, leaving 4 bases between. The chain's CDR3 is CASSFLSNQPQHF. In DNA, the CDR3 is TGCGCCAGCAGCTTCTTAAGCAATCAGCCCCAGCATTTT.

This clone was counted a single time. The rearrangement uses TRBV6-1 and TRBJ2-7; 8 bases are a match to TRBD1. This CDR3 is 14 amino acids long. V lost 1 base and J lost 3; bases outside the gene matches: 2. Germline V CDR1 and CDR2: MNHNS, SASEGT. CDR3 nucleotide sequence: TGTGCCAGCAGTGAAGGTGGACAGGGCTACGAGCAGTACTTC. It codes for CASSEGGQGYEQYF.

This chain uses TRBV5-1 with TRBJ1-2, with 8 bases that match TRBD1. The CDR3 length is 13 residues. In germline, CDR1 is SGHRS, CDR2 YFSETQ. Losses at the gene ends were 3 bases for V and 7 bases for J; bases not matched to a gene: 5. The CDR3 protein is CASSSGQGGGYTF. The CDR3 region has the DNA TGCGCCAGCAGCTCAGGACAGGGTGGTGGCTACACCTTC. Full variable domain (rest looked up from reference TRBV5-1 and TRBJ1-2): KAGVTQTPRYLIKTRGQQVTLSCSPISGHRSVSWYQQTPGQGLQFLFEYFSETQRNKGNFPGRFSGRQFSNSRSEMNVSTLELGDSALYLCASSSGQGGGYTFGSGTRLTVV.

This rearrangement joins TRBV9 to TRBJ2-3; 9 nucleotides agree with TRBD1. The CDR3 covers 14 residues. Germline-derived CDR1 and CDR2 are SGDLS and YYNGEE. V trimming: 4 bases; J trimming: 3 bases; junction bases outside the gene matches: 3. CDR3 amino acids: CASSWGQGTDTQYF. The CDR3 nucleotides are TGTGCCAGCAGCTGGGGACAGGGAACAGATACGCAGTATTTT.

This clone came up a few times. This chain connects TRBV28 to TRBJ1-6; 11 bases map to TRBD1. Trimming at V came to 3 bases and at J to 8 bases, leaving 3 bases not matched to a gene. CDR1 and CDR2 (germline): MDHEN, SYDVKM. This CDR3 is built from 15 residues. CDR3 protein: CASSLMGQGDSPLHF. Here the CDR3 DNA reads TGTGCCAGCAGTTTGATGGGACAGGGGGATTCACCCCTCCACTTT.

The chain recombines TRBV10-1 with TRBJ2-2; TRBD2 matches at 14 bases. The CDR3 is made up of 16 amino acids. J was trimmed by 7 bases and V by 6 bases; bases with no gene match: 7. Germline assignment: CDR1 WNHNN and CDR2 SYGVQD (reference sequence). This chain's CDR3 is CASSEGLAGVNGELFF. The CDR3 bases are TGCGCCAGCAGCGAGGGACTAGCGGGAGTTAACGGGGAGCTGTTTTTT.

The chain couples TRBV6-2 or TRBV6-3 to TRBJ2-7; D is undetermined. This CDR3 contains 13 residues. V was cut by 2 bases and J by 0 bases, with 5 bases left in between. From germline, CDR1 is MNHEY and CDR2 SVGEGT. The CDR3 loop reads CASSYENSYEQYF. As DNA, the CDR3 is TGTGCCAGCAGTTACGAGAACTCCTACGAGCAGTACTTC.

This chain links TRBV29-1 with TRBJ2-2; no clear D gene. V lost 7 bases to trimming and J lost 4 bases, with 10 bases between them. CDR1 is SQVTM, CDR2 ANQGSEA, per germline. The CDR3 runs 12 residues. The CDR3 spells CSGRSGTGELFF. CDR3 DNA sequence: TGCAGCGGGCGCTCAGGCACCGGGGAGCTGTTTTTT.

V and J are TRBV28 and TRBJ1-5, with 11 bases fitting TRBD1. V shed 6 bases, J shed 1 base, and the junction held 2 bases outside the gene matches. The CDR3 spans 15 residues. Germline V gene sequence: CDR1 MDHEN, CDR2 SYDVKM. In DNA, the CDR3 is TGTGCCAGCAGCGGGACAGGGGGAAGCAATCAGCCCCAGCATTTT. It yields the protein CASSGTGGSNQPQHF.

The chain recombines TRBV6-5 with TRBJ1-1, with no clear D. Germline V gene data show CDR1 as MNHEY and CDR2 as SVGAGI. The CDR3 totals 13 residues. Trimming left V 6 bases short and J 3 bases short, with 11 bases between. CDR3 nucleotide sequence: TGTGCCAGCAGCCCGCGTCGGGACACTGAAGCTTTCTTT. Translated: CASSPRRDTEAFF.

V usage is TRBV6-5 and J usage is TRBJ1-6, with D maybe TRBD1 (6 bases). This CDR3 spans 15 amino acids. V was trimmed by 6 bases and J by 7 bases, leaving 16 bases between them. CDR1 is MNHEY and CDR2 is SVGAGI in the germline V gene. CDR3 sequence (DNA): TGTGCCAGCAGCATCATACAGGGCACCAATTCACCCCTCCACTTT. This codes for CASSIIQGTNSPLHF.